The 15 T cell receptor beta chains below come from one sample, sequenced in a study of blood T cell repertoires in COVID-19. Clones were read by immunoSEQ multiplex PCR, and TCRdb kept only the in-frame ones, dropping some. The table lists a few hundred thousand clones, more than 65% of them singletons, with roughly 1.2% in the top ten. The specimen was peripheral blood. The receptors were gathered from a human donor with acute or convalescent COVID-19. The donor label of this sample is uncertain.

V is TRBV30 and J is TRBJ1-3; D uncertain. The CDR3 totals 15 residues. Trimming shortened V by 0 bases and J by 4 bases, and 13 bases separated the two germline ends. The germline CDR1 and CDR2 sequences are GTSNPN and SVGIG (reference sequence). The CDR3 spells CAWSVLRGLGNTIYF. CDR3 nucleotide sequence: TGTGCCTGGAGTGTATTAAGAGGACTCGGAAACACCATATATTTT.

The V gene is TRBV10-2, the J gene TRBJ2-1, with 8 bases identical to TRBD2. V lost 6 bases, J lost 2 bases, and 3 bases stayed unmatched. The CDR3 has 14 residues. Germline V lookup: CDR1 WSHSY, CDR2 SAAADI. The CDR3 here is CASSRLAPYNEQFF. The CDR3 nucleotides are TGCGCCAGCAGCCGACTAGCGCCCTACAATGAGCAGTTCTTC.

The V and J genes are TRBV7-9 and TRBJ1-1, with no clear D. Trimming pared 0 bases from V and 5 bases from J, leaving 10 bases between. The CDR3 is 14 residues long. Germline assignment: CDR1 SEHNR and CDR2 FQNEAQ (reference sequence). CDR3 sequence (DNA): TGTGCCAGCAGCTTAGCAGGGAGAGGTACTGAAGCTTTCTTT. This encodes CASSLAGRGTEAFF. Full variable domain (rest looked up from reference TRBV7-9 and TRBJ1-1): DTGVSQNPRHKITKRGQNVTFRCDPISEHNRLYWYRQTLGQGPEFLTYFQNEAQLEKSRLLSDRFSAERPKGSFSTLEIQRTEQGDSAMYLCASSLAGRGTEAFFGQGTRLTVV.

On this clone itself: Other DNA sequences in the sample encode the same CDR3. The chain employs TRBV2 and TRBJ1-5; D possibly corresponds to TRBD1 (6 bases). Trimming shortened V by 6 bases and J by 3 bases, and 12 bases separated the two germline ends. The CDR3 extends over 14 amino acids. The germline gives CDR1 SNHLY, CDR2 FYNNEI. CDR3 in DNA: TGTGCCAGCAGCGGAAGGACAGACAATCAGCCCCAGCATTTT. Translating it yields CASSGRTDNQPQHF.

The V gene is TRBV19, the J gene TRBJ1-5; 8 bases line up with TRBD1. Losses at the gene ends were 2 bases for V and 3 bases for J; bases not matched to a gene: 15. The CDR3 contains 19 residues. Germline V lookup: CDR1 LNHDA, CDR2 SQIVND (reference sequence). The CDR3 bases are TGTGCCAGTAGTATAAGTCGGACAGGGCGAAGGTTCGACAATCAGCCCCAGCATTTT. Protein sequence: CASSISRTGRRFDNQPQHF.

The gene calls are TRBV5-1 and TRBJ2-2; D ambiguous. The germline V gene encodes CDR1 SGHRS and CDR2 YFSETQ. Trimming removed 3 bases at V and 6 bases at J, with 12 bases between. The CDR3 runs to 14 residues. The CDR3 spells CASSSISVPGELFF. As DNA, the CDR3 is TGCGCCAGCAGCTCTATCTCCGTTCCCGGGGAGCTGTTTTTT.

The rearrangement uses TRBV5-1 and TRBJ2-7, with 8 bases fitting TRBD2. Unmatched junction bases numbered 8, after V lost 0 bases and J lost 6 bases. This CDR3 spans 15 amino acids. Germline V lookup: CDR1 SGHRS, CDR2 YFSETQ. The CDR3 sequence: CASSLDGRGVSEQYF. The DNA for the CDR3 is TGCGCCAGCAGCTTGGACGGGCGGGGGGTTAGCGAGCAGTACTTC.

This clone was recorded once. This sequence joins TRBV6-6 and TRBJ2-2; 7 nucleotides match TRBD1. Trimming at V came to 2 bases and at J to 7 bases, leaving 4 bases not matched to a gene. The CDR3 is 14 amino acids. Per the germline V gene, CDR1 is MNHNY and CDR2 is SVGAGI (reference sequence). CDR3 residues: CASSYRGQSGELFF. In DNA form, the CDR3 reads TGTGCCAGCAGTTACAGGGGGCAGAGCGGGGAGCTGTTTTTT.

Written as DNA, the CDR3 is TGTGCCAGCAGTTTAACCCACGGGAACTATGGCTACACCTTC. It encodes CASSLTHGNYGYTF. The V call is TRBV28, the J call TRBJ1-2; D gene uncertain. The CDR3 covers 14 residues. Germline CDR1 is MDHEN and CDR2 is SYDVKM. The V end lost 2 bases, the J end lost 2 bases, and 9 bases lay between the germline ends.

V usage is TRBV27 and J usage is TRBJ1-1, with 11 bases lining up with TRBD1. The CDR3 contains 16 residues. V lost 6 bases to trimming and J lost 1 base; unmatched junction nucleotides: 7. From germline, CDR1 is MNHEY and CDR2 SMNVEV (reference sequence). CDR3 nucleotide sequence: TGTGCCAGCAGCTACCGGACAGGGGGCAAGAACACTGAAGCTTTCTTT. Translating gives CASSYRTGGKNTEAFF.

CDR3 amino acids: CASSQRPGGDEKLFF. For the CDR3, the DNA is TGCGCCAGCAGCCAACGTCCGGGCGGGGACGAAAAACTGTTTTTT. This rearrangement joins TRBV4-1 to TRBJ1-4; weak D call: TRBD1 (5 bases). Looked up from germline, CDR1 is MGHRA and CDR2 is YSYEKL. The CDR3 is 15 residues long. The germline V and J ends were trimmed by 2 bases and 8 bases, with 15 bases remaining between them.

The chain has TRBV4-1 and TRBJ1-3; D perhaps matches TRBD1 (5 bases). The CDR3 runs 15 residues. V shed 3 bases and J shed 2 bases, with 11 bases lying between them. Per germline, CDR1 MGHRA and CDR2 YSYEKL. The CDR3 bases are TGCGCCAGCAGCCATCTAACGGGGGCTGGAAACACCATATATTTT. Translating it yields CASSHLTGAGNTIYF.

The chain joins TRBV18 to TRBJ1-2; D not resolved. CDR1 and CDR2 from the germline V gene are KGHSH and LQKENI. The length of the CDR3 is 14 residues. Trimming took 0 bases from V and 5 from J, leaving 10 bases between them. The CDR3 sequence: CASSPPSGLYGYTF. The CDR3 coding sequence is TGTGCCAGCTCACCACCATCCGGGTTGTATGGCTACACCTTC.

This chain connects TRBV18 to TRBJ1-2, with D possibly TRBD1 on 5 matching bases. CDR3 size: 15 residues. Germline lookup yields CDR1 KGHSH and CDR2 LQKENI. Trimming took off 6 bases at V and 0 bases at J, with 14 bases between the two ends. DNA for the CDR3: TGTGCCAGCTCGGGAAGGGGCGAAGCTAACTATGGCTACACCTTC. Translation gives CASSGRGEANYGYTF.

The chain uses TRBV28 and TRBJ1-5; D call uncertain. V lost 6 bases and J lost 9, with 12 bases in between. The germline gives CDR1 MDHEN, CDR2 SYDVKM. The length of the CDR3 is 12 residues. The CDR3 loop is CASRASGMPQHF. The CDR3 DNA reads as TGTGCCAGCAGAGCATCAGGCATGCCCCAGCATTTT.